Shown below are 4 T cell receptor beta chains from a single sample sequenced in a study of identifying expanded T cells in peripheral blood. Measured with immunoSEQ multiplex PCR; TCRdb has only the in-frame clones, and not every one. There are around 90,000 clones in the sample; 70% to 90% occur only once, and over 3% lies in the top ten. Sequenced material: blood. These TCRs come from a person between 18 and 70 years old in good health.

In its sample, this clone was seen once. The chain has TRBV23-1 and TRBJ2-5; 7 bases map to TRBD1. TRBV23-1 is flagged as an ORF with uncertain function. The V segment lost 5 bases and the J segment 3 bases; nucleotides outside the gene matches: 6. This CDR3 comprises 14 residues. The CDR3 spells CASSGTELEETQYF. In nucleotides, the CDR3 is TGCGCCAGCAGTGGGACAGAACTAGAAGAGACCCAGTACTTC.

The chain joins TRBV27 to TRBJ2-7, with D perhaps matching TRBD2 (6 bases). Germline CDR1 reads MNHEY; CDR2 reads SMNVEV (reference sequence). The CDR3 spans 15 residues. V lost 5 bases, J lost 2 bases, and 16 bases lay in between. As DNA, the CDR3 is TGTGCCAGCAGTCTTCTAGCTGGAGGGCCCTACGAGCAGTACTTC. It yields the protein CASSLLAGGPYEQYF.

The DNA of the CDR3 is TGTGCCAGCAGCTTAGGGGGGGGTCCTTATCAGCCCCAGCATTTT. Translated: CASSLGGGPYQPQHF. The chain combines TRBV7-9 with TRBJ1-5; a possible D gene is TRBD1 (5 bases). Between the trimmed V and J ends, which lost 1 base and 5 bases, there was a span of 12 bases. The CDR3 is 15 amino acids. CDR1 SEHNR and CDR2 FQNEAQ come from the germline V gene (reference sequence). The variable domain in full, with the rest retrieved from reference TRBV7-9 and TRBJ1-5, is DTGVSQNPRHKITKRGQNVTFRCDPISEHNRLYWYRQTLGQGPEFLTYFQNEAQLEKSRLLSDRFSAERPKGSFSTLEIQRTEQGDSAMYLCASSLGGGPYQPQHFGDGTRLSIL.

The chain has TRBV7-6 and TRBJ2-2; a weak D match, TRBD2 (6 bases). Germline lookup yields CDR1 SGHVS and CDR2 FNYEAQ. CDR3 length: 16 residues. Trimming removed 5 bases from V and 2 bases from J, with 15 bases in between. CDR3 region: CASSAGTQENTGELFF. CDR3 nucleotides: TGTGCCAGCAGCGCTGGGACTCAGGAAAACACCGGGGAGCTGTTTTTT. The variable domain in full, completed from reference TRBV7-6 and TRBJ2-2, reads GAGVSQSPRYKVTKRGQDVALRCDPISGHVSLYWYRQALGQGPEFLTYFNYEAQQDKSGLPNDRFSAERPEGSISTLTIQRTEQRDSAMYRCASSAGTQENTGELFFGEGSRLTVL.